One and the same sample provided the 5 T cell receptor beta chains below, sequenced in a study of blood T cell repertoires in COVID-19. Only in-frame clones appear in the TCRdb table, and some are missing; sequencing was by immunoSEQ multiplex PCR. Among 150,000 to 200,000 clones listed, approximately 86% were seen once. Sequenced sample: peripheral blood. Receptors were obtained from a man aged 65 to 79 with active or convalescent COVID-19.

This clone has a handful of counts. The chain links TRBV7-6 to TRBJ2-2, with D possibly being TRBD2 (5 bases). Germline V gives CDR1 SGHVS, CDR2 FNYEAQ. The V and J ends lost 5 bases and 2 bases respectively, with 12 bases between them. The length of the CDR3 is 15 residues. The chain's CDR3 is CASSPTTSNTGELFF. Here the CDR3 DNA reads TGTGCCAGCAGCCCGACTACTAGTAACACCGGGGAGCTGTTTTTT.

The table lists this clone with a count of one. This chain links TRBV24-1 with TRBJ2-7, with TRBD1 identical over 9 bases. Unmatched junction bases numbered 3, after V lost 3 bases and J lost 4 bases. Germline V gives CDR1 KGHDR, CDR2 SFDVKD. The CDR3 spans 14 residues. CDR3 nucleotides: TGTGCCACCAGTGATCCCGGGACAGGGTACGAGCAGTACTTC. This sequence encodes CATSDPGTGYEQYF.

The genes are TRBV7-9 and TRBJ1-3; maybe TRBD1 (6 bases). The CDR3 has 17 amino acids. Between the trimmed V and J ends, which lost 3 bases and 0 bases, there was a span of 15 bases. Looked up from germline, CDR1 is SEHNR and CDR2 is FQNEAQ (reference sequence). The CDR3 DNA follows: TGTGCCAGCAGCTTGTTCACAGGGTCGGGCTCTGGAAACACCATATATTTT. It specifies CASSLFTGSGSGNTIYF.

The V call is TRBV19, the J call TRBJ2-2; no firm D call. The CDR3 runs to 15 residues. Germline assignment: CDR1 LNHDA and CDR2 SQIVND (reference sequence). The V end was cut by 1 base, the J end by 3 bases, with 9 bases between. DNA for the CDR3: TGTGCCAGTAGTATAGTAGCTCCCCACACCGGGGAGCTGTTTTTT. Residues: CASSIVAPHTGELFF.

The chain combines TRBV2 with TRBJ2-1; the match to TRBD1 covers 9 bases. Germline CDR1 is SNHLY and CDR2 is FYNNEI. This CDR3 has 18 amino acids. V dropped 6 bases and J dropped 7; count of bases not matched to a gene: 19. The CDR3: CASSHIAGWDRVVNEQFF. For the CDR3, the DNA is TGTGCCAGCAGCCACATCGCAGGTTGGGACAGGGTGGTTAATGAGCAGTTCTTC. The full variable domain, its missing parts supplied by reference TRBV2 and TRBJ2-1, is EPEVTQTPSHQVTQMGQEVILRCVPISNHLYFYWYRQILGQKVEFLVSFYNNEISEKSEIFDDQFSVERPDGSNFTLKIRSTKLEDSAMYFCASSHIAGWDRVVNEQFFGPGTRLTVL.